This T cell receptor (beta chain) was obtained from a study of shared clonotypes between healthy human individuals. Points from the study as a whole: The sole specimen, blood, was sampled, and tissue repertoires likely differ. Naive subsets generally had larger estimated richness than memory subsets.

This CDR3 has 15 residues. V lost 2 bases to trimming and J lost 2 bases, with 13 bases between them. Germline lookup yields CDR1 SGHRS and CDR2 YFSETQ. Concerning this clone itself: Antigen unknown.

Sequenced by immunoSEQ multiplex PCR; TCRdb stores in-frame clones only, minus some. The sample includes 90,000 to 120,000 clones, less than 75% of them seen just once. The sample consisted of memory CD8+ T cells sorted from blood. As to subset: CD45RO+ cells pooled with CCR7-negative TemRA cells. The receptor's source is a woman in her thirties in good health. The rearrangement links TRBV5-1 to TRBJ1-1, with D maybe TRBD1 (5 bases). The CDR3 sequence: CASSFGGMVNTEAFF. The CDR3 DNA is TGCGCCAGCAGCTTTGGGGGGATGGTCAACACTGAAGCTTTCTTT.